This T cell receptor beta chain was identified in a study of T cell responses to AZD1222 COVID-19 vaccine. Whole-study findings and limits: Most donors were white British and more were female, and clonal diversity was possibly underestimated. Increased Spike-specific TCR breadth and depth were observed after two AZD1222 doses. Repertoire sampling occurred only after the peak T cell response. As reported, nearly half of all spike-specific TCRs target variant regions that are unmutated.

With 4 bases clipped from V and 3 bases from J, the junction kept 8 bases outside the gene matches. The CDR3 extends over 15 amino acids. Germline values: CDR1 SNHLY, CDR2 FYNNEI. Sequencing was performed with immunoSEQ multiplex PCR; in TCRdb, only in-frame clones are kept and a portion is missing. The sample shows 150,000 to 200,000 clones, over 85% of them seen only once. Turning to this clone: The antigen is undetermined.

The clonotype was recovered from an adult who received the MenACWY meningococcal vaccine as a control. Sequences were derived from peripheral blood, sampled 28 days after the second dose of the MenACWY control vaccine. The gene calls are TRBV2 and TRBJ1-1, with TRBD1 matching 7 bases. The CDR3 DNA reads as TGTGCCAGCAGTGTAGGGGGCATTAGGGACACTGAAGCTTTCTTT. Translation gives CASSVGGIRDTEAFF.